This TCR beta chain was sequenced in a study of T cell repertoires in cytomegalovirus infection. Overall study context: Signatures in public TCR beta sequences pointed to both CMV infection and matching HLA type. Study-level points and caveats: Ex vivo responses were dominated by HLA-C-restricted CMV-specific TCR beta clonotypes. Summed public TCR beta family frequency identified CMV carriers bearing the relevant HLA.

This clonotype showed up just a few times. Its specificity is unknown. Using its own MiXCR run on the reads, TCRdb lists one record per CDR3 protein. The sample lists roughly 230,000 distinct CDR3 sequences, about a sixth occurring once. Material: CD8+ T cells from PBMCs. This receptor was obtained from a human donor in good health (CMV status not recorded). Some clones in this sample may be carry-over from other donors' samples.

CDR3 DNA: TGTGCCAGCAGTGGTTTCCGGGGGGATGATGAGCAGTTCTTC. Protein product: CASSGFRGDDEQFF. V and J are TRBV2 and TRBJ2-1, with TRBD2 matching 7 bases. The V gene's germline CDR1 is SNHLY and CDR2 FYNNEI. V was pared by 4 bases and J by 8 bases, with 8 bases of the junction left unmatched. This CDR3 is built from 14 residues.